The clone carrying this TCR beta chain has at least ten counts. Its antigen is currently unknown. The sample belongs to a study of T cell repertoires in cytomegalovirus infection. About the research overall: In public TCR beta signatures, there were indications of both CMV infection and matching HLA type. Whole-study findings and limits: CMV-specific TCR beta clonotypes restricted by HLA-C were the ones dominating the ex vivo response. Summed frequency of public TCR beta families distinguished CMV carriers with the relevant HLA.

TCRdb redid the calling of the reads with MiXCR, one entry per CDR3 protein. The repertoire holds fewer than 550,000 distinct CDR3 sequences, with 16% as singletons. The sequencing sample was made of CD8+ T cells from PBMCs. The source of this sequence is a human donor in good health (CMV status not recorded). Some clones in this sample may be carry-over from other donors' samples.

This CDR3 reads CASSQSGREVADTQYF. The CDR3 DNA follows: TGTGCCAGCAGTCAGTCCGGGCGGGAGGTTGCAGATACGCAGTATTTT. This sequence joins TRBV6-2 or TRBV6-3 and TRBJ2-3; 8 bases agree with TRBD2. This CDR3 is 16 amino acids long. CDR1 is MNHEY and CDR2 is SVGEGT in the germline V gene. V dropped 5 bases and J dropped 4; count of bases not matched to a gene: 11.